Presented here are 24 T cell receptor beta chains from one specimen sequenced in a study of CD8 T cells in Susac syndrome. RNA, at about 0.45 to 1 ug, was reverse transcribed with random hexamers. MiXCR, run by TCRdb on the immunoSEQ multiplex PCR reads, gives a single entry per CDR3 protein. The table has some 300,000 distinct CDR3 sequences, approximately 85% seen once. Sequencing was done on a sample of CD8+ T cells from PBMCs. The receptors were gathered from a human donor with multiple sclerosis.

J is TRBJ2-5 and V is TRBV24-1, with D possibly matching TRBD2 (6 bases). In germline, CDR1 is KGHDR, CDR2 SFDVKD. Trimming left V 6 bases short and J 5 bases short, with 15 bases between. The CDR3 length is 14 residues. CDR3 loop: CATSPPGSVETQYF. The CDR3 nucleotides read TGTGCCACCAGTCCCCCCGGGAGTGTGGAGACCCAGTACTTC.

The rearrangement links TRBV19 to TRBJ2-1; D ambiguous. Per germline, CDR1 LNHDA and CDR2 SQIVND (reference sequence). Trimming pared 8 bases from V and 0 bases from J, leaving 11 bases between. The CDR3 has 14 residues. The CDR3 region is CASRDGNSYNEQFF. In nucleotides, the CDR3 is TGTGCCAGTCGAGACGGTAACTCCTACAATGAGCAGTTCTTC.

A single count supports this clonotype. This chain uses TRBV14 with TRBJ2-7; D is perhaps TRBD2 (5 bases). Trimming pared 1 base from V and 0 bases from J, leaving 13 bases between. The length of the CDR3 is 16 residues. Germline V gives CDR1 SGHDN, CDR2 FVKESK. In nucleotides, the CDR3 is TGTGCCAGCAGCCAAGTTATCGGGGTAAGCTCCTACGAGCAGTACTTC. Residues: CASSQVIGVSSYEQYF.

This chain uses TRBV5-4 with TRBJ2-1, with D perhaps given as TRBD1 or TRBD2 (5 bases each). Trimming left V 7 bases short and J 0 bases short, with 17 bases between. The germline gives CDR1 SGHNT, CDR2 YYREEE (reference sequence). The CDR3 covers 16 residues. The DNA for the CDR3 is TGTGCCAGCGGGGATTGGGACCAGACCTCCTACAATGAGCAGTTCTTC. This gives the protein CASGDWDQTSYNEQFF. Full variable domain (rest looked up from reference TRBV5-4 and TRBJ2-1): ETGVTQSPTHLIKTRGQQVTLRCSSQSGHNTVSWYQQALGQGPQFIFQYYREEENGRGNFPPRFSGLQFPNYSSELNVNALELDDSALYLCASGDWDQTSYNEQFFGPGTRLTVL.

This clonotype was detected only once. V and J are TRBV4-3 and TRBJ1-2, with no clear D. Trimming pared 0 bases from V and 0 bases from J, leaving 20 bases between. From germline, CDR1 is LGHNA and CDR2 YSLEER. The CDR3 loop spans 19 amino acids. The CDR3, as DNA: TGCGCCAGCAGCCAAGATCTAGGATTCGCTAACCAAGCTAACTATGGCTACACCTTC. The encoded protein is CASSQDLGFANQANYGYTF.

The CDR3 loop reads CASSQDYRNQPQHF. CDR3 in DNA: TGCGCCAGCAGCCAAGATTACCGGAATCAGCCCCAGCATTTT. The chain links TRBV4-3 to TRBJ1-5; D uncertain. The CDR3 sequence is 14 residues long. The V gene's germline CDR1 is LGHNA and CDR2 YSLEER. V gave up 0 bases and J gave up 4 bases, with 7 bases separating them.

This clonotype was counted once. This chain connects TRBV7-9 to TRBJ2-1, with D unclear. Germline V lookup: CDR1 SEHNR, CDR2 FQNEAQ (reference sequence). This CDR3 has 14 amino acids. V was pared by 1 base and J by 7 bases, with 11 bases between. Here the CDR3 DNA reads TGTGCCAGCAGCTTAGTGTTGGGATGGAATGAGCAGTTCTTC. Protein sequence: CASSLVLGWNEQFF.

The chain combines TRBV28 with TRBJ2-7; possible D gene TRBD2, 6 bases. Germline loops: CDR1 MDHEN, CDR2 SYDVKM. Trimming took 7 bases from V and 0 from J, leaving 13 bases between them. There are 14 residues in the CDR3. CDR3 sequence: CASKASVSSYEQYF. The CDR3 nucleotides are TGTGCCAGCAAAGCTAGCGTAAGCTCCTACGAGCAGTACTTC. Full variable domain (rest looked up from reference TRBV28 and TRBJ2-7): DVKVTQSSRYLVKRTGEKVFLECVQDMDHENMFWYRQDPGLGLRLIYFSYDVKMKEKGDIPEGYSVSREKKERFSLILESASTNQTSMYLCASKASVSSYEQYFGPGTRLTVT.

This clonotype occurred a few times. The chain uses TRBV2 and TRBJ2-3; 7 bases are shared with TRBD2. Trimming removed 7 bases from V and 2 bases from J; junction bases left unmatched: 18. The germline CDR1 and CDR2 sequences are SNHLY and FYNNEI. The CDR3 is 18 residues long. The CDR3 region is CASIFSPTSGRDTDTQYF. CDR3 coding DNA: TGTGCCAGCATTTTTTCCCCGACTAGTGGGAGGGACACAGATACGCAGTATTTT.

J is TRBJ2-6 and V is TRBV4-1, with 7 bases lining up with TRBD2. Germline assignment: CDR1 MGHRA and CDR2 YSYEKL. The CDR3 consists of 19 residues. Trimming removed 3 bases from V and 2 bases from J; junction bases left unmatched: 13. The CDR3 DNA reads TGCGCCAGCAGCCATTCGACCCGCGGGGGTGCCGCTGGGGCCAACGTCCTGACTTTC. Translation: CASSHSTRGGAAGANVLTF.

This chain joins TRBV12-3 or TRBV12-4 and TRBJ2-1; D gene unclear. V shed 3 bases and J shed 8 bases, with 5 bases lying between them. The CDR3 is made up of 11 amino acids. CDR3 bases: TGTGCCAGCAGTTTCCAGGATGAGCAGTTCTTC. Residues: CASSFQDEQFF.

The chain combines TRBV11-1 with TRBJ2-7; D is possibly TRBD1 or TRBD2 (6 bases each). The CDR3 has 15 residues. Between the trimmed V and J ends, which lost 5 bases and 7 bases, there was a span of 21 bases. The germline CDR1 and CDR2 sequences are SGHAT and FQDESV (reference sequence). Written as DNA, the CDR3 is TGTGCCAGCAGCCTCGGGACAAGAGGCGGAGGGGAGCAGTACTTC. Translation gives CASSLGTRGGGEQYF.

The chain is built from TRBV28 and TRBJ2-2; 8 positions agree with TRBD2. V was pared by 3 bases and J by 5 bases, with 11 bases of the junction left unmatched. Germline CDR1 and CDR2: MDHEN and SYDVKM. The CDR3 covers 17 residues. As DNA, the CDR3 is TGTGCCAGCAGTTTCCCACCCGGGTCGGGAGGGACCGGGGAGCTGTTTTTT. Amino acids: CASSFPPGSGGTGELFF.

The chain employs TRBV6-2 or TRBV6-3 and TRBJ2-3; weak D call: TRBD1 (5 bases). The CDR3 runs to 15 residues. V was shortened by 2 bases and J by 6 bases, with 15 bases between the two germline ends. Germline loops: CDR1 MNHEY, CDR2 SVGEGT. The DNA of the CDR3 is TGTGCCAGCAGTTACGATGACAGCCTGGGGGATACGCAGTATTTT. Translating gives CASSYDDSLGDTQYF.

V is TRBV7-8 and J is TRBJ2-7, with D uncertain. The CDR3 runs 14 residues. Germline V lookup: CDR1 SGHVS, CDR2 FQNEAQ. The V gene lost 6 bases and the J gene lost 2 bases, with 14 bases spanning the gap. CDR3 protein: CASRSGPITYEQYF. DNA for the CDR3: TGTGCCAGCAGAAGTGGACCGATTACCTACGAGCAGTACTTC.

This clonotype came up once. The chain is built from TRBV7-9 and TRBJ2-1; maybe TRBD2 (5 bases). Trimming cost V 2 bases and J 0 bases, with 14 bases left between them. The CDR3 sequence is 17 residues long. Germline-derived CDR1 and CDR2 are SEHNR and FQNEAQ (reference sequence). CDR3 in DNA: TGTGCCAGCAGCTTAATTCGTGCGGGCCGCTCCTACAATGAGCAGTTCTTC. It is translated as CASSLIRAGRSYNEQFF.

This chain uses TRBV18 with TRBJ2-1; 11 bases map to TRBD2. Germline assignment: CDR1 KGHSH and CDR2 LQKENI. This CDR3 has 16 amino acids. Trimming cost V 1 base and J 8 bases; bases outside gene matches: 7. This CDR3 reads CASSPQETSGTYEQFF. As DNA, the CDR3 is TGTGCCAGCTCACCACAGGAGACTAGCGGGACTTATGAGCAGTTCTTC.

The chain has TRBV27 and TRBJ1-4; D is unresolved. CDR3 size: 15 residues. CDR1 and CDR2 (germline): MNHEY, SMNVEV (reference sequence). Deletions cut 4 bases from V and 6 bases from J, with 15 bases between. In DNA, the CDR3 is TGTGCCAGCAGTTATTTAGGAGGAGAATATGAAAAACTGTTTTTT. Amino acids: CASSYLGGEYEKLFF.

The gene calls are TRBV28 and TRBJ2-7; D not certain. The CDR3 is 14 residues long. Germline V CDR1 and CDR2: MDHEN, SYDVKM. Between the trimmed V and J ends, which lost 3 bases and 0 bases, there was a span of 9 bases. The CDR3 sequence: CASSLWTSSYEQYF. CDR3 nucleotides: TGTGCCAGCAGTTTGTGGACCAGCTCCTACGAGCAGTACTTC.

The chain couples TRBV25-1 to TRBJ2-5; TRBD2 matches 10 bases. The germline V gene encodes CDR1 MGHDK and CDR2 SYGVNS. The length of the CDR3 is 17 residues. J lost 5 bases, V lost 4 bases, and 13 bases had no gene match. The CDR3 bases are TGTGCCAGCAGTGGACACTCTACTAGCGGGGAAGAGGAGACCCAGTACTTC. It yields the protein CASSGHSTSGEEETQYF.

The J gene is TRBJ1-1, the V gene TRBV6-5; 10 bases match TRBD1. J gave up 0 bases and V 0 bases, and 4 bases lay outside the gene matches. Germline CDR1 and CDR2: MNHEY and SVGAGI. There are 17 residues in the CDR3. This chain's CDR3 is CASSYSRDRGLNTEAFF. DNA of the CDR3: TGTGCCAGCAGTTACTCGAGGGACAGGGGATTGAACACTGAAGCTTTCTTT.

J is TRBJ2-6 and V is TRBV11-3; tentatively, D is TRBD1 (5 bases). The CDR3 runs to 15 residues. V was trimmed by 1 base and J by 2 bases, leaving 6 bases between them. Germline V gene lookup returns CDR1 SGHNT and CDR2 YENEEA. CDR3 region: CASSLGTTGANVLTF. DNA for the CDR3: TGTGCCAGCAGCTTAGGGACAACTGGGGCCAACGTCCTGACTTTC.

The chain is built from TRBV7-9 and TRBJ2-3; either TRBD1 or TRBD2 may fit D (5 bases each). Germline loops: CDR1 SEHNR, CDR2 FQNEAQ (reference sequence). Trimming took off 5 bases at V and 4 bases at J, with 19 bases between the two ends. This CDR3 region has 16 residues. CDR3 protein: CASSVPGLSPADTQYF. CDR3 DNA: TGTGCCAGCAGCGTTCCGGGGCTCTCCCCTGCAGATACGCAGTATTTT.

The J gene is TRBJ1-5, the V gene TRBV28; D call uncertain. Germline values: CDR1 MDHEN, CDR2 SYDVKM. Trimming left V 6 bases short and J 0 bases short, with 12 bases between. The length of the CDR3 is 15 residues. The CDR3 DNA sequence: TGTGCCAGCAGCCCCGGGGTCCATAGCAATCAGCCCCAGCATTTT. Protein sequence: CASSPGVHSNQPQHF.